This TCR beta chain was identified during a study of shared clonotypes between healthy human individuals (dated by TCRdb to 2018 to 2020). With regard to the full study: The cohort included three men and a couple of women between 18 and 49 years of age. For each donor, three plates each were used for CD4 naive and CD4 memory, two plates were used for CD8 naive, and one plate was used for CD8 memory. Each donor's leukapheresis produced roughly between roughly 0.94 and 9.5 billion PBMCs. Blood TCR repertoires of five healthy adults were deeply sequenced to estimate repertoire size and the extent of clonotype sharing between individuals. To increase sequencing depth and limit assay-specific biases, different laboratories used diverse techniques to prepare libraries and sequence TCR repertoires. The paper's findings and limits, for the study overall: Rarefaction of sorted-subset datasets indicated incomplete sequencing despite the large sequencing depth. Because the study included a small number of donors, the genetic and exposure-history diversity represented was limited. Pairwise subsampling indicated that sequencing depth was expected to affect the degree of clonotype sharing among donors. Across a few donors, roughly 5.4% of naive CD4, approximately 3.5% of naive CD8, under 2.5% of memory CD4, and over 0.35% of memory CD8 clonotypes were shared. Naive subsets generally had larger estimated clonotype richness than memory subsets did. Higher generation probabilities were observed for clonotypes shared by all four sorted-subset donors than for non-shared clonotypes. Sampling was restricted to blood, and TCR repertoires in tissue are likely to differ from TCR repertoires in blood.

This clone was counted once. There is no known antigen for this receptor. Base-call qualities are not available, and no considerably larger clone is one nucleotide away. The donors were healthy, HIV-negative adults with no recently reported acute infections or vaccinations. Only Caucasian adults living in Nashville, Tennessee, USA were represented among the donors. Magnetic negative selection was used to enrich CD4+ T cells, after which naive cells were positively selected on CD45RA and the negative fraction became the memory subset. Blood was obtained by leukapheresis, after which PBMCs were separated by Ficoll-Histopaque density gradient centrifugation and cryopreserved in liquid nitrogen vapor phase. Analytical flow cytometry was used to check the purity and quantity of each magnetically sorted T cell population. Genomic DNA was isolated from each sorted fraction and quantified by UV absorbance on a Nanodrop 2000c.

TCR CDR3 regions were amplified from genomic DNA by multiplex PCR using the deep immunoSEQ assay. For each cell subset, the extracted genomic DNA was distributed evenly across all wells of several immunoSEQ 96-well plates, and each plate served as one replicate. For sorted subsets, each replicate PCR was loaded with 200 to 250 ng genomic DNA, equivalent to some 31,000 T cell genomes. The purified libraries were quantified using a Qubit 3.0 fluorometer, sized with a Bioanalyzer 2100, and then quantified again using the KAPA Library Quantification kit. Every immunoSEQ 96-well plate was sequenced on a dedicated single-read 150-cycle Illumina NextSeq 550 flow cell. Per the original workflow: Because the immunoSEQ output held only junctional sequences and lacked quality scores, the filtering could not match the filtering applied to full-length reads. To assign V/J genes and CDR3, sequences were annotated against IMGT germline references using PyIR, a Python wrapper for IgBLAST v1.9. Reads with weak V/J assignments (E-value above 1e-6), missing CDR3, stop codons, out-of-frame junctions, or ambiguous translated residues were removed. V3J clonotypes were defined as sequences sharing an identical inferred V gene, J gene, and CDR3 amino acid sequence. Percentage overlap between repertoires was calculated by dividing the number of shared unique clonotypes by the size of the smaller repertoire. Repertoire richness was assessed with RTK rarefaction, the Chao1 estimator, and Recon v2.1 estimates of unobserved clonotypes. For all TCRbeta clonotypes obtained by the gDNA method from a few donors, generation probabilities were computed with OLGA. Held by TCRdb, this immuneACCESS table contains in-frame sequences only and omits some clones. Under half of the omission traces to an unresolved V gene where checked; the cause of the rest is unknown. The V and J calls and the clone size are those of that table, but D and trimming were determined from the DNA. The sample includes hundreds of thousands of clones, with roughly 95% observed a single time. Of the sample, roughly 0.06% falls within the top ten clones.

The cysteine opens and the phenylalanine closes a CDR3 of 13 amino acids. CDR3 DNA is the only sequence kept; it has 39 bases, read in frame from the first base. In the germline V gene, CDR1 corresponds to SNHLY and CDR2 to FYNNEI. Between the V and J ends, shortened by 3 bases and 8 bases respectively, the junction contains 10 bases. This clonotype was obtained from a woman aged 25 to 45 in good health. The chain couples TRBV2 to TRBJ1-4; D gene: possibly TRBD1, on 6 matching bases. Sequencing input: naive CD4+ T cells sorted from blood. Taken with the paper, the label for cell subset or site translates to: CD45RA+ positively selected. CDR3 loop: CASSDQGFEKLFF. DNA sequence: TGTGCCAGCAGTGATCAGGGGTTCGAAAAACTGTTTTTT.